This note documents a single TCR beta chain sequence. Its antigen is not identified. The sample belongs to a study of neurological immune-mediated disorders. MiXCR was run by TCRdb on the 5' RACE reads, yielding one entry per CDR3 protein. The table lists about 80,000 distinct CDR3 sequences, almost 6% of them singletons, with roughly 7.9% in the top ten. Study-level results: No expanded-clone CDR3 amino acid sequence recurred across subjects, suggesting private TCR-beta repertoires. The multiple sclerosis repertoire cluster was associated with no clinical or MRI feature.

Time point in this sample: longitudinal time-point 2. The clonotype originates from a woman aged 55-69 years with multiple sclerosis. Sequenced sample: PBMCs.

CDR3 coding DNA: TGTGCCAGCAGCCAAGAGTCGGGCTCTAACACAGATACGCAGTATTTT. Translation gives CASSQESGSNTDTQYF. V and J are TRBV3-1 and TRBJ2-3; D gene uncertain. Per the germline V gene, CDR1 is LGHDT and CDR2 is YNNKEL (reference sequence). V lost 0 bases and J lost 2, with 12 bases in between. The CDR3 consists of 16 residues.